This paragraph covers one T cell receptor beta chain sequence. Which antigen it targets is not known. Qualities for individual bases were not recorded, and no much larger clone is one base off. This specimen belongs to a study of graft-versus-host responses after intestinal transplantation (dated by TCRdb to 2020 to 2022). Background on the whole study: The transplants that recipients received were multivisceral, liver-intestinal, or isolated intestinal. Alloreactive clones were identified by sequencing pre-transplant mixed lymphocyte reaction products and comparing them with unstimulated pre-transplant donor and recipient T cells. Donor T cell macrochimerism was defined as a peak of at least 4% donor T cells among recipient peripheral blood mononuclear cells. Graft-versus-host and host-versus-graft alloreactive T cell clones were tracked in the graft, circulation and bone marrow after intestinal transplantation using bulk TCR-beta CDR3 sequencing. Every recipient was given anti-thymocyte globulin induction, then maintenance tacrolimus and steroids for around three years. Instead of going to the commercial service, samples from a few later patients were sequenced in-house on an Illumina MiSeq and processed with MiXCR. The cohort enrolled 24 intestinal transplant recipients, one of whom was a retransplant, and 3 patients without pretransplant specimens were excluded.

The time point label, read with the paper, signifies: cells obtained before transplantation from donor or recipient. CD3+CD4+ and CD3+CD8+ populations were FACS-sorted from unstimulated pre-transplant donor and recipient cells taken from spleen or lymph nodes. Via the germline V gene, CDR1 is MGHRA and CDR2 YSYEKL. V is shortened by 5 bases, J by 2 bases, and the region joining them spans 11 bases. From the cysteine through the phenylalanine, the CDR3 covers 14 amino acids. The entry retains the CDR3 DNA only, 42 bases that are in frame from base 1. Library preparation used the immunoSEQ multiplex PCR assay. For most patients, genomic DNA was isolated with the Qiagen DNeasy Blood and Tissue Kit and shipped frozen to Adaptive Biotechnologies for TCR sequencing. High-throughput TCR-beta CDR3 sequencing of genomic DNA from most patients was performed by Adaptive Biotechnologies. The study's processing was this. Adaptive's ImmunoSEQ software supplied the TCR sequencing data for around 19 patients, while MiXCR and VDJtools were used to process a few other patients. CD4 versus CD8 sorting errors were corrected by removing sequences found in both subsets at a frequency ratio below 5:1. Because the origin of CDR3 nucleotide sequences shared between donor and recipient could not be assigned, those sequences were removed. To count as alloreactive, a clone needed at least 2-fold expansion over unstimulated cells and a minimum CFSE-low frequency of 0.002% (template counts) or 0.001% (read counts). Clones detected in sequenced pre-transplant spleen, lymph node, or MLR CFSE-low populations of the donor or recipient were defined as mappable. Cumulative frequency of alloreactive clones was calculated as a percentage of all sequences weighted by copy number. Held by TCRdb, this immuneACCESS table contains in-frame sequences only and omits some clones. Under half of the omission traces to an unresolved V gene where checked; the cause of the rest is unknown. The V and J calls and clone size come from that table; D and trimming were worked out from the DNA. Present in this sample are about 86,000 clones, about 88% of which were seen just once. 0.28% of the sample lies in the top ten.

Broad study findings and their caveats: In patients with donor T cell macrochimerism, the allografts had high GvH to HvG T cell clonal ratios. Early after transplant, declines in HvG clones were associated with peak levels of circulating GvH clones. The relatively low number and heterogeneity of intestinal transplant patients limited the conclusions. GvH clones were found in recipient bone marrow, and some of the GvH clones appeared earlier in ileal mucosa or blood, which is consistent with an intestinal mucosal origin.

The receptor chain draws on TRBV4-1 and TRBJ2-3; no D gene can be assigned with confidence. The sequence was obtained from a human donor who was the organ donor for an intestinal transplant. Sequencing used unstimulated CD4+ T cells sorted from spleen or lymph node cells, obtained before transplant. The DNA sequence follows: TGCGCCAGCAGCTCAGAGACACTCACAGATACGCAGTATTTT. Its translation reads: CASSSETLTDTQYF.